One sample yielded the 20 T cell receptor beta chains listed below, sequenced in a study of T cells in Graves' hyperthyroidism and ophthalmopathy. RNA transcripts gave rise to amplified TCR beta CDR3 regions. Researchers ran a first-round RT-PCR on the TCR CDR3 using the HTBI primer set. Each CDR3 protein gets one entry after TCRdb re-called the multiplex PCR reads with MiXCR. Found here are approximately 700,000 distinct CDR3 sequences, about 45% of them singletons; the top ten hold less than 9%. The sample was peripheral blood or thyroid tissue (not recorded which). Receptor source: an adult man with Graves' disease, either hyperthyroidism or ophthalmopathy (not recorded which).

Many counts were recorded for this clonotype. The chain joins TRBV10-2 to TRBJ2-7; 11 nucleotides align to TRBD2. The V gene's germline CDR1 is WSHSY and CDR2 SAAADI. After removal of 5 bases from V and 2 bases from J, the junction contained 2 bases not matched to a gene. The CDR3 covers 14 residues. For the CDR3, the DNA is TGCGCCAGCAGTAAACTAGCGGGGGCCTACGAGCAGTACTTC. Residues: CASSKLAGAYEQYF.

At least ten counts were recorded for this clonotype. The chain is built from TRBV7-9 and TRBJ1-1, with TRBD1 matching over 7 bases. CDR3 length: 14 residues. Germline CDR1 SEHNR, CDR2 FQNEAQ (reference sequence). With 5 bases clipped from V and 1 base from J, the junction kept 4 bases outside the gene matches. The CDR3 reads CASSPGTANTEAFF. In nucleotides, the CDR3 is TGTGCCAGCAGCCCAGGGACAGCGAACACTGAAGCTTTCTTT.

The chain is built from TRBV7-2 and TRBJ1-2, with 7 bases fitting TRBD1. CDR1 and CDR2 (germline): SGHTA, FQGNSA. CDR3 length equals 13 residues. V dropped 5 bases and J dropped 4; count of bases not matched to a gene: 4. The DNA of the CDR3 is TGTGCCAGCAGCACAGGGGCTCTCTATGGCTACACCTTC. Protein: CASSTGALYGYTF.

This clonotype was observed at least ten times. J is TRBJ2-5 and V is TRBV7-9, with 9 positions matching TRBD1. CDR3 size: 11 residues. V shed 5 bases and J 9 bases; nucleotides not matched to a gene: 1. Germline CDR1 SEHNR, CDR2 FQNEAQ (reference sequence). CDR3 coding DNA: TGTGCCAGCAGCGGACAGGGGTCCCAGTACTTC. Translated, it gives CASSGQGSQYF.

This clonotype showed up just a few times. This chain links TRBV6-5 with TRBJ1-1; weak D call: TRBD1 (6 bases). Trimming removed 5 bases at V and 6 bases at J, with 16 bases between. Germline-derived CDR1 and CDR2 are MNHEY and SVGAGI. There are 14 residues in the CDR3. The CDR3 spells CASSPLQGLAEAFF. DNA of the CDR3: TGTGCCAGCAGTCCTTTACAGGGTTTGGCTGAAGCTTTCTTT.

This clonotype has ten or more counts. This rearrangement joins TRBV25-1 to TRBJ1-2; D is uncertain. The V end lost 10 bases, the J end lost 2 bases, and 20 bases lay between the germline ends. Germline V gene lookup returns CDR1 MGHDK and CDR2 SYGVNS. The CDR3 loop spans 15 amino acids. CDR3: CATSSVVVGNYGYTF. The CDR3 DNA sequence: TGTGCCACCTCGTCGGTAGTCGTCGGGAACTATGGCTACACCTTC.

Many counts were recorded for this clonotype. V is TRBV12-3 or TRBV12-4 and J is TRBJ1-5, with unresolved D. The CDR3 totals 12 residues. V dropped 5 bases and J dropped 3 bases, with 5 bases sitting between them. The CDR3 nucleotides read TGTGCCAGCAGTCCCTACAATCAGCCCCAGCATTTT. Translated, it gives CASSPYNQPQHF.

This clonotype was found once. The V and J genes are TRBV5-1 and TRBJ2-5; 9 nucleotides agree with TRBD2. Germline V CDR1 and CDR2: SGHRS, YFSETQ. J lost 5 bases, V lost 1 base, and 9 bases had no gene match. The CDR3 totals 16 residues. As DNA, the CDR3 is TGCGCCAGCAGCTTGAGCTTAGCGGGAGTAGAGGAGACCCAGTACTTC. Protein product: CASSLSLAGVEETQYF.

V is TRBV29-1 and J is TRBJ1-1; tentatively, D is TRBD1 (6 bases). The CDR3 covers 14 residues. Trimming took 6 bases from V and 4 from J, leaving 18 bases between them. Germline values: CDR1 SQVTM, CDR2 ANQGSEA. The CDR3 here is CSVERGAGGTEAFF. The CDR3 nucleotides are TGCAGCGTCGAAAGGGGGGCCGGTGGCACTGAAGCTTTCTTT.

This chain joins TRBV10-3 and TRBJ1-5; unclear D gene. CDR3 length: 15 residues. From germline, CDR1 is ENHRY and CDR2 SYGVKD. Between the trimmed V and J ends, which lost 0 bases and 5 bases, there was a span of 11 bases. The DNA of the CDR3 is TGTGCCATCAGTGAGTCGACGGCGGGGTATCAGCCCCAGCATTTT. As protein: CAISESTAGYQPQHF.

The rearrangement joins TRBV7-2 to TRBJ2-2, with TRBD2 matching 7 bases. The ends lost 3 bases at V and 4 bases at J; junction bases unmatched: 8. This CDR3 has 16 amino acids. The germline gives CDR1 SGHTA, CDR2 FQGNSA. The CDR3 coding sequence is TGTGCCAGCAGCTTTAAAACGGGAGGACGCACCGGGGAGCTGTTTTTT. Translating it yields CASSFKTGGRTGELFF.

The chain is built from TRBV9 and TRBJ2-7, with D possibly being TRBD1 or TRBD2 (6 bases each). Trimming removed 2 bases from V and 3 bases from J, with 12 bases in between. This CDR3 spans 14 amino acids. Germline CDR1 SGDLS, CDR2 YYNGEE. The CDR3 protein is CASSVGGFGYEQYF. The DNA of the CDR3 is TGTGCCAGCAGCGTGGGGGGCTTCGGCTACGAGCAGTACTTC.

The genes are TRBV2 and TRBJ1-6; D uncertain. Trimming took 6 bases from V and 8 from J, leaving 23 bases between them. The CDR3 sequence is 17 residues long. From germline, CDR1 is SNHLY and CDR2 FYNNEI. CDR3 sequence: CASSRHGSLGPYSPLHF. The CDR3 region has the DNA TGTGCCAGCAGCCGACATGGGTCCCTCGGGCCGTATTCACCCCTCCACTTT.

This clonotype was recorded a few times. The V gene is TRBV5-6, the J gene TRBJ2-5; the D gene could be TRBD1 or TRBD2 (5 bases each). V was cut by 3 bases and J by 4 bases, with 13 bases left in between. CDR3 length: 14 amino acids. Germline CDR1 is SGHDT and CDR2 is YYEEEE. The CDR3 nucleotides are TGTGCCAGCAGCTCAATCCGGGGCCCAGAGACCCAGTACTTC. Protein product: CASSSIRGPETQYF. The full variable domain, its missing parts supplied by reference TRBV5-6 and TRBJ2-5, is DAGVTQSPTHLIKTRGQQVTLRCSPKSGHDTVSWYQQALGQGPQFIFQYYEEEERQRGNFPDRFSGHQFPNYSSELNVNALLLGDSALYLCASSSIRGPETQYFGPGTRLLVL.

The table lists this clonotype with many counts. The CDR3 region is CASSEVWTGNTIYF. In nucleotides, the CDR3 is TGTGCCAGCAGTGAGGTGTGGACTGGAAACACCATATATTTT. The V and J genes are TRBV2 and TRBJ1-3, with D hard to call. The V end was cut by 3 bases, the J end by 2 bases, with 8 bases between. Germline assignment: CDR1 SNHLY and CDR2 FYNNEI. CDR3 length: 14 residues. Filled out from reference TRBV2 and TRBJ1-3, the complete variable domain reads EPEVTQTPSHQVTQMGQEVILRCVPISNHLYFYWYRQILGQKVEFLVSFYNNEISEKSEIFDDQFSVERPDGSNFTLKIRSTKLEDSAMYFCASSEVWTGNTIYFGEGSWLTVV.

This clonotype has at least ten counts. The gene calls are TRBV20-1 and TRBJ2-7; possible D gene TRBD2, 6 bases. Germline values: CDR1 DFQATT, CDR2 SNEGSKA (reference sequence). The ends were cut back, 3 bases at V and 4 bases at J, with 10 bases in the middle. The CDR3 runs 12 residues. The CDR3 loop is CSASPLAYEQYF. The CDR3 DNA sequence: TGCAGTGCTAGCCCTCTAGCGTACGAGCAGTACTTC.

Only a few counts were recorded for this clonotype. J is TRBJ1-5 and V is TRBV2, with D hard to call. CDR3 length equals 13 residues. Trimming took off 8 bases at V and 0 bases at J, with 8 bases between the two ends. Germline values: CDR1 SNHLY, CDR2 FYNNEI. The CDR3 loop reads CASVGDSNQPQHF. CDR3 nucleotides: TGTGCCAGCGTCGGCGATAGCAATCAGCCCCAGCATTTT.

This clonotype was seen a few times. The J gene is TRBJ2-5, the V gene TRBV28; D may match TRBD1 or TRBD2 (5 bases each). Germline CDR1 is MDHEN and CDR2 is SYDVKM. V lost 6 bases and J lost 7, with 15 bases in between. This CDR3 spans 13 amino acids. The CDR3 nucleotides read TGTGCCAGCAGGGCCGGGGCCGGGGCGACCCAGTACTTC. It yields the protein CASRAGAGATQYF.

The chain couples TRBV19 to TRBJ2-7; 7 nucleotides line up with TRBD1. CDR1 LNHDA and CDR2 SQIVND come from the germline V gene (reference sequence). After removal of 4 bases from V and 6 bases from J, the junction contained 3 bases not matched to a gene. This CDR3 has 12 residues. CDR3 coding DNA: TGTGCCAGTAGTAAGGGGGCCGGCGAGCAGTACTTC. Amino acid sequence: CASSKGAGEQYF.

CDR3 residues: CSAGTGGNNSPLHF. The CDR3 DNA reads as TGCAGTGCGGGGACAGGGGGCAATAATTCACCCCTCCACTTT. V is TRBV20-1 and J is TRBJ1-6, with TRBD1 matching over 12 bases. The CDR3 is 14 residues long. Germline values: CDR1 DFQATT, CDR2 SNEGSKA (reference sequence). V was pared by 6 bases and J by 5 bases, with 2 bases of the junction left unmatched.